Listed below are T cell receptor beta chains from one sample, sequenced in a study of human versus mouse CDR3 diversity and MHC coevolution. Sequenced by immunoSEQ multiplex PCR; TCRdb stores in-frame clones only, minus some. The sample shows about 81,000 clones, roughly 95% of them seen only once. The sequencing input was naive CD4+ T cells from blood. The receptors derive from a person aged 25 to 75 in good health. The CDR3 runs from the conserved cysteine through the conserved F or W. D genes are given only for firm matches. Size is omitted from some rows. Given values are once, few, many or a class for expanded clones.

V: TRBV7-7; D: .; J: TRBJ2-5; size: .; CDR3: CASSLGGRETQYF; DNA: TGTGCCAGCAGCTTAGGGGGCCGGGAGACCCAGTACTTC
V: TRBV6-5; D: .; J: TRBJ1-1; size: .; CDR3: CASNPRQGEAFF; DNA: TGTGCCAGCAACCCGAGGCAGGGTGAAGCTTTCTTT
V: TRBV7-8; D: .; J: TRBJ1-4; size: .; CDR3: CATPETGGEKLFF; DNA: TGTGCCACTCCGGAGACGGGCGGGGAAAAACTGTTTTTT
V: TRBV5-6; D: .; J: TRBJ2-7; size: .; CDR3: CASSLPGTYEQYF; DNA: TGTGCCAGCAGCTTGCCAGGGACCTACGAGCAGTACTTC
V: TRBV19; D: .; J: TRBJ2-1; size: .; CDR3: CASSIGGGGSADEQFF; DNA: TGTGCCAGTAGTATAGGGGGTGGAGGGTCCGCAGATGAGCAGTTCTTC
V: TRBV5-1; D: TRBD1; J: TRBJ2-5; size: .; CDR3: CASSLQGEEETQYF; DNA: TGCGCCAGCAGCCTACAGGGGGAGGAGGAGACCCAGTACTTC
V: TRBV5-1; D: TRBD2; J: TRBJ2-5; size: .; CDR3: CASSLGQAGGETQYF; DNA: TGCGCCAGCAGCTTGGGACAGGCGGGAGGAGAGACCCAGTACTTC
V: TRBV11-3; D: TRBD2; J: TRBJ2-1; size: .; CDR3: CASSPPASGKNNEQFF; DNA: TGTGCCAGCAGCCCTCCCGCTAGCGGGAAAAACAATGAGCAGTTCTTC
V: TRBV4-3; D: .; J: TRBJ1-1; size: .; CDR3: CASSQDRGQSPLGTEAFF; DNA: TGCGCCAGCAGCCAAGATCGAGGACAGAGCCCACTGGGGACTGAAGCTTTCTTT
V: TRBV11-2; D: .; J: TRBJ2-7; size: .; CDR3: CASSPTLVPYF; DNA: TGTGCCAGCAGCCCTACCCTGGTACCGTACTTC
V: TRBV6-6; D: TRBD1; J: TRBJ2-7; size: .; CDR3: CASSRPGQGNEQYF; DNA: TGTGCCAGCAGTCGCCCGGGACAGGGAAACGAGCAGTACTTC
V: TRBV11-3; D: TRBD1; J: TRBJ2-2; size: .; CDR3: CASSSGTGVAGELFF; DNA: TGTGCCAGCAGCTCCGGGACAGGGGTGGCCGGGGAGCTGTTTTTT
V: TRBV11-2; D: TRBD2; J: TRBJ2-2; size: .; CDR3: CASSSLAGGLGTGELFF; DNA: TGTGCCAGCAGCTCACTAGCGGGGGGGCTGGGTACCGGGGAGCTGTTTTTT
V: TRBV5-1; D: TRBD2; J: TRBJ2-3; size: .; CDR3: CASSPAGSDTQYF; DNA: TGCGCCAGCAGCCCAGCGGGATCAGATACGCAGTATTTT
V: TRBV5-6; D: .; J: TRBJ2-6; size: .; CDR3: CASSFRGRSLLSGANVLTF; DNA: TGTGCCAGCAGCTTTAGGGGTAGGTCCTTACTCTCTGGGGCCAACGTCCTGACTTTC
V: TRBV28; D: .; J: TRBJ1-4; size: once; CDR3: CASYPRTRGGEKLFF; DNA: TGTGCCAGCTATCCCCGGACGCGAGGGGGTGAAAAACTGTTTTTT
V: TRBV14; D: .; J: TRBJ2-7; size: .; CDR3: CASSQRMGSSYEQYF; DNA: TGTGCCAGCAGCCAGCGGATGGGTAGCTCCTACGAGCAGTACTTC
V: TRBV27; D: TRBD1; J: TRBJ2-7; size: .; CDR3: CASSLQGAGGYEQYF; DNA: TGTGCCAGCAGTTTACAGGGGGCCGGAGGCTACGAGCAGTACTTC
V: TRBV7-8; D: TRBD2; J: TRBJ2-2; size: .; CDR3: CASSSGTGTTNTGELFF; DNA: TGTGCCAGCAGCTCCGGAACCGGGACTACGAACACCGGGGAGCTGTTTTTT
V: TRBV7-9; D: TRBD1; J: TRBJ2-7; size: .; CDR3: CASSPPGDRSYEQYF; DNA: TGTGCCAGCAGCCCCCCCGGGGACAGGAGCTACGAGCAGTACTTC
V: TRBV7-3; D: .; J: TRBJ2-3; size: .; CDR3: CASSLSPEDTQYF; DNA: TGTGCCAGCAGCTTATCGCCAGAAGATACGCAGTATTTT
V: TRBV7-2; D: .; J: TRBJ1-1; size: .; CDR3: CASGRVTEAFF; DNA: TGTGCCAGCGGCAGGGTAACTGAAGCTTTCTTT
V: TRBV7-9; D: TRBD1; J: TRBJ1-1; size: .; CDR3: CASQRGDRDAEAFF; DNA: TGTGCCAGCCAGAGAGGGGACAGGGATGCCGAAGCTTTCTTT
V: TRBV5-1; D: .; J: TRBJ1-3; size: .; CDR3: CASRRGSSGNTIYF; DNA: TGCGCCAGCAGGCGGGGGAGCTCTGGAAACACCATATATTTT
V: TRBV4-3; D: .; J: TRBJ2-7; size: .; CDR3: CASSPTLGGPVEQYF; DNA: TGCGCCAGCAGCCCGACATTGGGAGGTCCGGTCGAGCAGTACTTC
V: TRBV5-1; D: .; J: TRBJ2-5; size: .; CDR3: CASSKGFREQETQYF; DNA: TGCGCCAGCAGCAAAGGATTCAGGGAACAAGAGACCCAGTACTTC
V: TRBV25-1; D: .; J: TRBJ2-7; size: .; CDR3: CASSGRGGYEQYF; DNA: TGTGCCAGCAGTGGCAGGGGCGGCTACGAGCAGTACTTC
V: TRBV5-4; D: TRBD2; J: TRBJ2-5; size: .; CDR3: CASSLASGGSETQYF; DNA: TGTGCCAGCAGCTTGGCTAGCGGGGGTTCTGAGACCCAGTACTTC
V: TRBV19; D: TRBD1; J: TRBJ1-2; size: .; CDR3: CASSHPRGTEKGANGYTF; DNA: TGTGCCAGTAGCCACCCCAGGGGGACAGAGAAAGGGGCGAATGGCTACACCTTC
V: TRBV7-9; D: TRBD2; J: TRBJ2-7; size: .; CDR3: CASSLPGASGSYEQYF; DNA: TGTGCCAGCAGCTTACCCGGGGCTAGCGGTTCCTACGAGCAGTACTTC
V: TRBV20-1; D: TRBD1; J: TRBJ2-7; size: .; CDR3: CSAGQLYEQYF; DNA: TGCAGTGCGGGACAGCTCTACGAGCAGTACTTC
V: TRBV5-5; D: .; J: TRBJ1-5; size: .; CDR3: CASSLLSGNQPQHF; DNA: TGTGCCAGCAGCTTGTTGTCAGGCAATCAGCCCCAGCATTTT
V: TRBV5-4; D: .; J: TRBJ1-2; size: .; CDR3: CASSLGGDYGYTF; DNA: TGTGCCAGCAGCTTAGGCGGAGACTATGGCTACACCTTC
V: TRBV19; D: TRBD1; J: TRBJ1-5; size: .; CDR3: CASSTSDRGHNQPQHF; DNA: TGTGCCAGTAGTACTTCGGACAGGGGGCACAATCAGCCCCAGCATTTT
V: TRBV10-1; D: TRBD1; J: TRBJ1-3; size: .; CDR3: CASGQGRAGNTIYF; DNA: TGCGCCAGCGGACAGGGGCGGGCTGGAAACACCATATATTTT
V: TRBV9; D: .; J: TRBJ1-5; size: .; CDR3: CASSAGTPGGQPQHF; DNA: TGTGCCAGCAGCGCCGGGACACCCGGGGGGCAGCCCCAGCATTTT
V: TRBV6-5; D: TRBD1; J: TRBJ2-5; size: .; CDR3: CASRLTGGAETQYF; DNA: TGTGCCAGCAGGCTGACAGGGGGCGCAGAGACCCAGTACTTC
V: TRBV7-2; D: .; J: TRBJ2-4; size: .; CDR3: CASSYEGANIQYF; DNA: TGTGCCAGCAGCTACGAAGGGGCCAACATTCAGTACTTC
V: TRBV5-1; D: TRBD1; J: TRBJ1-1; size: .; CDR3: CASSSETGAMNTEAFF; DNA: TGCGCCAGCAGCTCCGAAACAGGGGCTATGAACACTGAAGCTTTCTTT
V: TRBV28; D: .; J: TRBJ1-4; size: .; CDR3: CASRGMGGANEKLFF; DNA: TGTGCCAGCAGGGGGATGGGGGGGGCTAATGAAAAACTGTTTTTT
V: TRBV25-1; D: TRBD1; J: TRBJ2-5; size: .; CDR3: CASSGRQGETQYF; DNA: TGTGCCAGCAGTGGCCGACAGGGAGAGACCCAGTACTTC
V: TRBV6-6; D: TRBD1; J: TRBJ1-1; size: .; CDR3: CASRPGQGLEAFF; DNA: TGTGCCAGCAGGCCGGGACAGGGGCTCGAAGCTTTCTTT
V: TRBV28; D: .; J: TRBJ2-5; size: .; CDR3: CASSLWGLGVRETPNF; DNA: TGTGCCAGCAGTTTATGGGGGCTAGGGGTACGGGAGACCCCCAACTTC
V: TRBV18; D: .; J: TRBJ1-6; size: .; CDR3: CASSSAGGVNNSPLHF; DNA: TGTGCCAGCTCATCGGCGGGGGGAGTGAATAATTCACCCCTCCACTTT
V: TRBV7-9; D: .; J: TRBJ2-7; size: .; CDR3: CASSSPGHVSYEQYF; DNA: TGTGCCAGCAGCTCCCCGGGACACGTCTCCTACGAGCAGTACTTC
V: TRBV28; D: .; J: TRBJ1-2; size: .; CDR3: CASSTPAYGYTF; DNA: TGTGCCAGCAGTACCCCTGCGTATGGCTACACCTTC
V: TRBV5-6; D: .; J: TRBJ2-7; size: .; CDR3: CASSFGLTQSYEQYF; DNA: TGTGCCAGCTCCTTTGGACTAACACAGTCCTACGAGCAGTACTTC
V: TRBV7-2; D: TRBD2; J: TRBJ2-1; size: .; CDR3: CASTSSGVYNEQFF; DNA: TGTGCCAGCACCTCTAGCGGGGTTTACAATGAGCAGTTCTTC
V: TRBV18; D: .; J: TRBJ2-5; size: .; CDR3: CASSLPTGIQETQYF; DNA: TGTGCCAGCTCACTGCCCACCGGGATTCAAGAGACCCAGTACTTC
V: TRBV6-6; D: .; J: TRBJ2-1; size: .; CDR3: CASRRTGSSSYNEQFF; DNA: TGTGCCAGCAGGCGCACAGGGAGCAGCTCCTACAATGAGCAGTTCTTC
V: TRBV5-1; D: TRBD2; J: TRBJ2-1; size: .; CDR3: CASSLGPLAGRGDEQFF; DNA: TGCGCCAGCAGCTTGGGCCCACTAGCGGGAAGGGGGGATGAGCAGTTCTTC
V: TRBV28; D: .; J: TRBJ1-4; size: .; CDR3: CASTPSQAGGVGEKLFF; DNA: TGTGCCAGCACCCCCTCTCAGGCAGGAGGGGTCGGTGAAAAACTGTTTTTT